Given below is one T cell receptor (beta chain) in context. No antigen is known for it. No qualities accompany the bases; no much larger clone lies one base away. From its cysteine to its phenylalanine, the CDR3 spans 13 amino acids. Here the CDR3 DNA is all that survives: 39 bases in frame from base 1. The germline V gene (reference sequence) sets CDR1 to LNHDA and CDR2 to SQIVND. The V end loses 3 bases and the J end loses 5 bases, and a stretch of 10 bases separates them. TCRbeta CDR3 regions were amplified from genomic DNA using the immunoSEQ Assay, a bias-controlled multiplex PCR. Concerning the study's data processing: The number of nucleated cells in each sample was estimated from the amplification of reference gene primers within the assay. To quantify the absolute abundance of each unique TCRbeta CDR3 rearrangement, sequence reads were collapsed and filtered. For each sample, productive Simpson clonality was calculated by taking the square root of Simpson's diversity index across productive rearrangements. TCRdb provides this immuneACCESS table in a form limited to in-frame rearrangements. Some clones are lacking; in checked studies, under half of them reflect an unresolved V gene, and why the rest are absent is not known. V and J calls and clone size are those listed in that table; D and trimming were worked out from the DNA. The table for this sample lists 150,000 to 200,000 clones; 80% to 85% of them were counted only once. The ten top clones hold more than 12% of the sample.

This entry belongs to a study of blood T cell repertoires in COVID-19 (dated by TCRdb to between 2020 and 2021). With respect to the entire study: Samples from collaborators originated in the United States, Italy and Spain and spanned both the acute and convalescent phases of COVID-19. Samples came from the ongoing ImmuneRACE study (first 160 participants) plus 1,254 subjects from 6 global collaborators. The sample metadata nearly always contained a de-identified subject ID, COVID-19 status, age in years and sex. Where available, HLA class I and class II types were obtained from metadata supplied by the sample provider rather than from assay-based typing. The repertoires were released in a freely available public database meant as a resource for research on the immune response to SARS-CoV-2. Deeply sampled blood TCRbeta repertoires from subjects exposed to, actively infected with, or recovered from COVID-19 were included in the dataset. The prospective study material was composed of cDNA or gDNA derived from T cells, B-cell-depleted T cells, or PBMCs. The full study reports these points: The amount of clinical and demographic metadata varied by source and participant and was provided uncurated.

In Seattle, one collaborating source enrolled patients while the infection was active and tracked those patients longitudinally over the course of disease. Each collaborating institution followed its own protocols to collect whole blood in K2EDTA tubes. For TCRbeta analysis, collaborators shipped samples in one of three forms: frozen whole blood, isolated PBMCs, or DNA extracted from either of those sample types. Material for sequencing was peripheral blood. This sequence originates from a woman aged 70-85 years with COVID-19, enrolled during active disease. The chain links TRBV19 with TRBJ1-2; perhaps TRBD1 is the D gene, with 5 bases matching. The DNA sequence reads TGTGCCAGTAGTATCGTCGGGGGGTATGGCTACACCTTC. The resulting protein is CASSIVGGYGYTF.